A selection of T cell receptor beta chains follows, all from one sample in a study of blood T cell repertoires in COVID-19. TCRdb's table, derived via immunoSEQ multiplex PCR, lists solely in-frame clones and lacks some. The sample contains 150,000 to 200,000 clones, about 81% of which appear only once. Material: peripheral blood. Receptors originate from a woman aged 60-75 years with COVID-19, enrolled during active disease. CDR3s include the opening cysteine and the closing phenylalanine or tryptophan. Each record gives: J gene, D gene, clone size, V gene, CDR3 length, CDR3 protein, CDR3 DNA. D genes are given only for firm matches. Not every row has a clone size; where given, it reads once, few, many or a size class.

TRBJ2-2 | TRBD1 | once | TRBV5-4 | 14 | CASSQDRVTGELFF | TGTGCCAGCAGCCAGGACAGGGTGACCGGGGAGCTGTTTTTT
TRBJ2-1 | TRBD2 | NA | TRBV7-3 | 13 | CATGTSGRGEQFF | TGTGCCACCGGGACTAGCGGGCGGGGTGAGCAGTTCTTC
TRBJ1-6 | TRBD1 | NA | TRBV9 | 16 | CASSSGDSSYNSPLHF | TGTGCCAGCAGCTCGGGGGACAGCTCCTATAATTCACCCCTCCACTTT
TRBJ2-5 | TRBD1 | NA | TRBV28 | 15 | CASSITPGGVETQYF | TGTGCCAGCAGTATCACGCCAGGGGGCGTAGAGACCCAGTACTTC
TRBJ1-3 | NA | NA | TRBV9 | 18 | CASSGGRTDGASGNTIYF | TGTGCCAGCAGCGGAGGGAGGACGGACGGAGCCTCTGGAAACACCATATATTTT
TRBJ2-3 | NA | NA | TRBV9 | 15 | CASSVRRASTDTQYF | TGTGCCAGCAGCGTACGGAGAGCGAGCACAGATACGCAGTATTTT
TRBJ1-5 | NA | NA | TRBV5-5 | 15 | CASSLISWPHQPQHF | TGTGCCAGCAGCTTGATTTCCTGGCCACATCAGCCCCAGCATTTT
TRBJ1-1 | TRBD1 | NA | TRBV13 | 14 | CASSVRQGNTEAFF | TGTGCCAGCAGCGTAAGACAGGGGAACACTGAAGCTTTCTTT
TRBJ1-6 | TRBD1 | NA | TRBV7-6 | 15 | CASSLETGWHSPLHF | TGTGCCAGCAGCTTAGAGACAGGGTGGCATTCACCCCTCCACTTT
TRBJ1-6 | NA | NA | TRBV4-3 | 15 | CASSQVPGGGTPLHF | TGCGCCAGCAGCCAAGTACCGGGGGGCGGTACACCCCTCCACTTT
TRBJ1-6 | NA | NA | TRBV5-1 | 15 | CASREPGRNNSPLHF | TGCGCCAGCCGCGAACCAGGGCGAAATAATTCACCCCTCCACTTT
TRBJ2-1 | TRBD1 | NA | TRBV11-2 | 15 | CASSSRGHTYNEQFF | TGTGCCAGCAGCTCCAGGGGGCACACCTACAATGAGCAGTTCTTC
TRBJ2-3 | NA | few | TRBV28 | 12 | CASFGVGDTQYF | TGTGCCAGCTTTGGAGTGGGAGATACGCAGTATTTT
TRBJ2-6 | NA | NA | TRBV3-1/TRBV3-2 | 16 | CASSQERLSGANVLTF | TGTGCCAGCAGCCAAGAGCGGCTATCTGGGGCCAACGTCCTGACTTTC
TRBJ2-3 | TRBD2 | once | TRBV30 | 14 | CAWTGTSGRDTQYF | TGTGCCTGGACCGGGACTAGCGGGAGAGATACGCAGTATTTT
TRBJ2-1 | TRBD2 | NA | TRBV4-1 | 18 | CASSQDKTSGIKGGEQFF | TGCGCCAGCAGCCAAGATAAGACTAGCGGGATCAAGGGTGGTGAGCAGTTCTTC
TRBJ1-3 | NA | NA | TRBV3-1/TRBV3-2 | 20 | CASSQAIGTLIGSSGNTIYF | TGTGCCAGCAGCCAAGCGATAGGGACATTAATCGGTTCGTCTGGAAACACCATATATTTT
TRBJ2-7 | NA | NA | TRBV27 | 14 | CASRSGGLPYEQYF | TGTGCCAGCAGGTCTGGCGGCCTCCCCTACGAGCAGTACTTC
TRBJ2-7 | NA | few | TRBV6-2/TRBV6-3 | 17 | CASSYSPVGDGRLWQYF | TGTGCCAGCAGTTACAGTCCCGTCGGCGACGGCCGACTATGGCAGTACTTC
TRBJ1-1 | TRBD1 | NA | TRBV5-1 | 15 | CASRIRQGSDTEAFF | TGCGCCAGCAGAATACGACAGGGGTCGGACACTGAAGCTTTCTTT
TRBJ1-1 | NA | NA | TRBV7-2 | 16 | CASGRGFKVLDTEAFF | TGTGCCAGCGGCCGGGGGTTTAAGGTTTTGGACACTGAAGCTTTCTTT
TRBJ2-7 | TRBD2 | once | TRBV6-5 | 14 | CASISGTSVYEQYF | TGTGCCAGCATCTCGGGGACTAGCGTTTACGAGCAGTACTTC
TRBJ1-1 | TRBD1 | NA | TRBV2 | 13 | CASLGQAGTEAFF | TGTGCCAGCCTGGGACAGGCTGGTACTGAAGCTTTCTTT
TRBJ2-2 | TRBD2 | few | TRBV7-3 | 16 | CASSLAGGTNTGELFF | TGTGCCAGCAGCTTAGCGGGGGGGACCAACACCGGGGAGCTGTTTTTT
TRBJ2-2 | TRBD2 | NA | TRBV11-1 | 15 | CASSSGTSGTGELFF | TGTGCCAGCAGCTCCGGGACTAGCGGTACCGGGGAGCTGTTTTTT
TRBJ1-1 | NA | NA | TRBV6-5 | 15 | CASSYSPGLNTEAFF | TGTGCCAGCAGTTACTCCCCCGGGTTGAACACTGAAGCTTTCTTT
TRBJ2-1 | NA | few | TRBV7-2 | 15 | CASSPGRISVDEQFF | TGTGCCAGCAGCCCTGGTCGGATTAGCGTAGATGAGCAGTTCTTC
TRBJ1-6 | NA | few | TRBV5-1 | 13 | CASSLDGGTPLHF | TGCGCCAGCAGCTTGGACGGCGGGACACCCCTCCACTTT
TRBJ1-2 | NA | NA | TRBV14 | 14 | CASSQDWQGSGYTF | TGTGCCAGCAGCCAAGACTGGCAGGGTAGTGGCTACACCTTC
TRBJ1-6 | NA | NA | TRBV11-1 | 15 | CASSLRGVQSTPLHF | TGTGCCAGCAGCTTAAGGGGTGTACAGAGCACACCCCTCCACTTT
TRBJ1-2 | TRBD1 | NA | TRBV9 | 16 | CASSVGEGAYNYGYTF | TGTGCCAGCAGCGTAGGTGAGGGGGCCTACAACTATGGCTACACCTTC
TRBJ1-5 | NA | once | TRBV7-6 | 15 | CASSATGMSNQPQHF | TGTGCCAGCAGCGCCACAGGTATGAGCAATCAGCCCCAGCATTTT
TRBJ1-4 | NA | NA | TRBV27 | 16 | CASSYRPGLPNEKLFF | TGTGCCAGCAGTTACCGACCGGGACTGCCTAATGAAAAACTGTTTTTT
TRBJ2-1 | NA | NA | TRBV6-2/TRBV6-3 | 16 | CASSPNRGPSYNEQFF | TGTGCCAGCAGCCCAAATAGGGGTCCATCCTACAATGAGCAGTTCTTC
TRBJ2-2 | TRBD1 | NA | TRBV5-5 | 18 | CASSLDRGWPPNTGELFF | TGTGCCAGCAGCTTGGACAGGGGGTGGCCACCGAACACCGGGGAGCTGTTTTTT
TRBJ1-1 | NA | NA | TRBV7-6 | 14 | CASSLYKSDTEAFF | TGTGCCAGCAGCTTGTATAAGTCGGACACTGAAGCTTTCTTT
TRBJ2-7 | NA | NA | TRBV21-1 | 16 | CASSRVDRVGTYEQYF | TGTGCCAGCAGCAGGGTAGACAGGGTAGGGACCTACGAGCAGTACTTC
TRBJ2-3 | TRBD2 | NA | TRBV5-1 | 17 | CASSLAGRREGLDTQYF | TGCGCCAGCAGCTTGGCGGGTCGGCGGGAGGGGCTAGATACGCAGTATTTT
TRBJ1-1 | NA | NA | TRBV6-5 | 15 | CASSPQGLPNTEAFF | TGTGCCAGCAGCCCACAGGGCCTACCGAACACTGAAGCTTTCTTT
TRBJ1-5 | NA | NA | TRBV28 | 15 | CASSLGRLLDQPQHF | TGTGCCAGCAGTTTGGGCAGGTTATTAGATCAGCCCCAGCATTTT
TRBJ1-6 | NA | NA | TRBV28 | 15 | CASTQPQSYNSPLHF | TGTGCCAGCACCCAACCGCAGTCATATAATTCACCCCTCCACTTT
TRBJ1-1 | TRBD1 | NA | TRBV7-2 | 14 | CASSRDRGNTEAFF | TGTGCCAGCAGCCGGGACAGGGGGAACACTGAAGCTTTCTTT
TRBJ1-3 | NA | NA | TRBV30 | 12 | CAWSVGANTIYF | TGTGCCTGGAGTGTGGGGGCGAACACCATATATTTT
TRBJ2-5 | NA | NA | TRBV5-1 | 13 | CASTLGSTETQYF | TGCGCCAGCACTCTGGGCAGTACAGAGACCCAGTACTTC
TRBJ2-5 | TRBD1 | NA | TRBV6-5 | 13 | CASSRDRQETQYF | TGTGCCAGCAGCCGGGACAGACAAGAGACCCAGTACTTC
TRBJ2-5 | NA | NA | TRBV4-2 | 15 | CASSQDIQLQETQYF | TGTGCCAGCAGCCAAGATATACAGTTACAAGAGACCCAGTACTTC
TRBJ1-2 | TRBD1 | few | TRBV19 | 14 | CASSSTGTAYGYTF | TGTGCCAGTAGTTCGACCGGGACAGCCTATGGCTACACCTTC
TRBJ1-1 | NA | NA | TRBV5-5 | 15 | CASSLGGTMNTEAFF | TGTGCCAGCAGCTTGGGCGGCACTATGAACACTGAAGCTTTCTTT
TRBJ2-4 | NA | NA | TRBV5-4 | 12 | CASSKFGQIQYF | TGTGCCAGCAGCAAATTCGGACAGATTCAGTACTTC
TRBJ1-4 | NA | NA | TRBV28 | 16 | CASSLAVRGTNEKLFF | TGTGCCAGCAGTTTAGCCGTAAGGGGGACTAATGAAAAACTGTTTTTT
TRBJ1-1 | NA | NA | TRBV9 | 14 | CASSLTEGNTEAFF | TGTGCCAGCAGCTTGACAGAAGGGAACACTGAAGCTTTCTTT
TRBJ2-2 | NA | NA | TRBV9 | 12 | CASSADTGELFF | TGTGCCAGCAGCGCCGACACCGGGGAGCTGTTTTTT
TRBJ2-3 | NA | NA | TRBV5-4 | 13 | CASSPGVTDTQYF | TGTGCCAGCAGCCCGGGGGTAACAGATACGCAGTATTTT
TRBJ2-3 | TRBD1 | NA | TRBV9 | 15 | CASSVVTGGADTQYF | TGTGCCAGCAGCGTAGTTACAGGGGGCGCAGATACGCAGTATTTT
TRBJ2-3 | TRBD2 | NA | TRBV10-3 | 14 | CAISRGGPPDTQYF | TGTGCCATCAGTCGCGGGGGGCCCCCAGATACGCAGTATTTT
TRBJ2-6 | NA | NA | TRBV25-1 | 18 | CASSPSAGPKSGANVLTF | TGTGCCAGCAGTCCTTCGGCGGGACCGAAGTCTGGGGCCAACGTCCTGACTTTC
TRBJ1-4 | NA | NA | TRBV19 | 16 | CASSIAPSPTNEKLFF | TGTGCCAGTAGTATAGCCCCGAGTCCGACTAATGAAAAACTGTTTTTT